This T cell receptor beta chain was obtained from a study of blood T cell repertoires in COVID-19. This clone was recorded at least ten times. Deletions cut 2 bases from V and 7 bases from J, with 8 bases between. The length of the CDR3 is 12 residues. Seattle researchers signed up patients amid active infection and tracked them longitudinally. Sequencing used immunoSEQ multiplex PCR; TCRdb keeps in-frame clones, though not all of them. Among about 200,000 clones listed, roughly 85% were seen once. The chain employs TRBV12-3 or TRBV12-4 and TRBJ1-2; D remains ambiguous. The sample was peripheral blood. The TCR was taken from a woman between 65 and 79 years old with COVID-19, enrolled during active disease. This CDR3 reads CASSLRVGGYTF. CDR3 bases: TGTGCCAGCAGTTTACGCGTTGGTGGCTACACCTTC.